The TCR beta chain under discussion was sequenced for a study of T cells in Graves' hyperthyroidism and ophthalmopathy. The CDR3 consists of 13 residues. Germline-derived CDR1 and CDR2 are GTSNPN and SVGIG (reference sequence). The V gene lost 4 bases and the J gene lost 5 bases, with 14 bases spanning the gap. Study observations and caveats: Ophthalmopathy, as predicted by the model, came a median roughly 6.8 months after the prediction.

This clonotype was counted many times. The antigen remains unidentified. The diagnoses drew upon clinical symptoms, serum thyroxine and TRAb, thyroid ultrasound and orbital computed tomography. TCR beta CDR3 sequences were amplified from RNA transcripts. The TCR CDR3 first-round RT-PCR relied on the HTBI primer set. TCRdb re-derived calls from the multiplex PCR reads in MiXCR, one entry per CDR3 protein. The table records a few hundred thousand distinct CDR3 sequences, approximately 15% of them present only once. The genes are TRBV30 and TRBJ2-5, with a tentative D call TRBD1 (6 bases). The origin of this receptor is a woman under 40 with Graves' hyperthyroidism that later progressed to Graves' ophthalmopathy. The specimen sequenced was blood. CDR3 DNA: TGTGCCTGGAATGAAGGGGGTGGGGAGACCCAGTACTTC. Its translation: CAWNEGGGETQYF.